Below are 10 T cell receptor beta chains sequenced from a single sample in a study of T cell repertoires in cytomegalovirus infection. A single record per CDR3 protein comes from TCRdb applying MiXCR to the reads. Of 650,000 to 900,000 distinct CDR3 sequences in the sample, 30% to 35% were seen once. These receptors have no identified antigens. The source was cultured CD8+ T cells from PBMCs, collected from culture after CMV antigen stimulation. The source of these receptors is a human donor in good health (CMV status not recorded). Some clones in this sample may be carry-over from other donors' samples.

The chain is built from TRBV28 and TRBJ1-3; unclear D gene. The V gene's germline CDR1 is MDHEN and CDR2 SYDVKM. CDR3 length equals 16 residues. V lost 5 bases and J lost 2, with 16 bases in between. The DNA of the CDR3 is TGTGCCAGCAGTCCCCTTAATATTCCCCCTGGAAACACCATATATTTT. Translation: CASSPLNIPPGNTIYF.

In DNA form, the CDR3 reads TGTGCCAGCAGCCCCGGGACTAGCGGGGGGACTAGCACAGATACGCAGTATTTT. Protein product: CASSPGTSGGTSTDTQYF. The V call is TRBV7-9, the J call TRBJ2-3, with TRBD2 identical over 15 bases. The V gene end was trimmed by 5 bases and the J gene end by 0 bases; junction bases not matched to a gene: 6. Looked up from germline, CDR1 is SEHNR and CDR2 is FQNEAQ (reference sequence). The CDR3 has 18 amino acids.

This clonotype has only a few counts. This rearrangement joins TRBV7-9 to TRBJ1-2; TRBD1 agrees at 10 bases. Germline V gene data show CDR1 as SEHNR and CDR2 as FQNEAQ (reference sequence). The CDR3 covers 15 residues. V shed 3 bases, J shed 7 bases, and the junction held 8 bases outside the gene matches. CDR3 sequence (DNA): TGTGCCAGCAGCTTTGGAAGACAGGGGGCTGGTGGCTACACCTTC. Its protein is CASSFGRQGAGGYTF.

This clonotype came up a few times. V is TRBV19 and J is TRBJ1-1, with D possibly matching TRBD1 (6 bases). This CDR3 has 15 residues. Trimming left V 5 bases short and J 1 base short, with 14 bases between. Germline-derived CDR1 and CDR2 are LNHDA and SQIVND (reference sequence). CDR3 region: CASSAPGDTNTEAFF. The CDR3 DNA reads TGTGCCAGTAGTGCGCCGGGGGACACGAACACTGAAGCTTTCTTT.

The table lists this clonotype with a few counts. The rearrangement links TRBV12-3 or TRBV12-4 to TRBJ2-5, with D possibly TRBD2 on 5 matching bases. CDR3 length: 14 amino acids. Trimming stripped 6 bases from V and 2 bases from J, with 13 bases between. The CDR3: CASRSGLGQETQYF. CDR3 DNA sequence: TGTGCCAGCAGATCGGGATTAGGTCAAGAGACCCAGTACTTC.

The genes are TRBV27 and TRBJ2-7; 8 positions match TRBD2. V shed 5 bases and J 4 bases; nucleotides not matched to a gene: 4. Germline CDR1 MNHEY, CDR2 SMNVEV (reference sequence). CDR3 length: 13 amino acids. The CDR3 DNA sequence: TGTGCCAGCAGTGCGGGGGGAGAATACGAGCAGTACTTC. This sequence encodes CASSAGGEYEQYF.

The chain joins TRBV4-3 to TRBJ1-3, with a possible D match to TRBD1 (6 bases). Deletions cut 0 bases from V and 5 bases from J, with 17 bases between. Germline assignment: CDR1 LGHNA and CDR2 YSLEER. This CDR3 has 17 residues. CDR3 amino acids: CASSQDSNRVYRNTIYF. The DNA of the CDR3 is TGCGCCAGCAGCCAAGATTCGAACAGGGTATACAGAAACACCATATATTTT.

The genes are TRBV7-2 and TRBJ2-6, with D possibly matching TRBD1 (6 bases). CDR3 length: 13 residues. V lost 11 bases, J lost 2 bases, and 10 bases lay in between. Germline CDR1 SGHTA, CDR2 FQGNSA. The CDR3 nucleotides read TGTGCCCTCAAGGGGGCTGGGGCCAACGTCCTGACTTTC. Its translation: CALKGAGANVLTF.

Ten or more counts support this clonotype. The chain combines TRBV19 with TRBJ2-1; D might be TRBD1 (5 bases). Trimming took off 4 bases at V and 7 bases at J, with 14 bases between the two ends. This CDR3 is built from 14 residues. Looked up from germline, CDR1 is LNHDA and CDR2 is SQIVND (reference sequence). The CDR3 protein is CASSKGAAPNEQFF. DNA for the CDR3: TGTGCCAGTAGTAAAGGGGCCGCTCCTAATGAGCAGTTCTTC.

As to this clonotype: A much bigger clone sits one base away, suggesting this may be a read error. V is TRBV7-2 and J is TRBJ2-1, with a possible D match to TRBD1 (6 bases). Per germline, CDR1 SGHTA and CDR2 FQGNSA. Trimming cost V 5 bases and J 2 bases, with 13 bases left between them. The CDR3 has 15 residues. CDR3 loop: CASSDARGTYNEQFF. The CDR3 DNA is TGTGCCAGCAGCGACGCCAGGGGAACCTACAATGAGCAGTTCTTC.